This T cell receptor (beta chain) was documented in a study of blood T cell repertoires in COVID-19. Study at large: The United States, Italy and Spain supplied acute and convalescent COVID-19 samples. PBMCs, B-cell-depleted T cells, or T cells were the source of the cDNA or gDNA that made up the material.

The CDR3 is made up of 14 amino acids. Germline CDR1 is SGHVS and CDR2 is FQNEAQ. V lost 6 bases to trimming and J lost 1 base, with 12 bases between them. Authors' processing steps: Reference gene primers were amplified, and this amplification served to estimate nucleated cell counts. Sequencing used immunoSEQ multiplex PCR; TCRdb keeps in-frame clones, though not all of them. The DNA gave D and trimming, while V, J and clone size come from that table. The table has around 230,000 clones, approximately 83% seen once. Sequenced sample: peripheral blood. V and J are TRBV7-8 and TRBJ1-1, with a tentative D call TRBD1 (6 bases). This TCR was recovered from a man aged 35-49 years with acute or convalescent COVID-19. CDR3 coding DNA: TGTGCCAGCAGTTTCGGACAGCAGAACACTGAAGCTTTCTTT. It yields the protein CASSFGQQNTEAFF. The full variable domain, rest sourced from reference TRBV7-8 and TRBJ1-1, is GAGVSQSPRYKVAKRGQDVALRCDPISGHVSLFWYQQALGQGPEFLTYFQNEAQLDKSGLPSDRFFAERPEGSVSTLKIQRTQQEDSAVYLCASSFGQQNTEAFFGQGTRLTVV.